This record looks at one T cell receptor beta chain sequence and its context. Its antigen is still unknown. This CDR3 is built from 13 residues. CDR1 is MDHEN and CDR2 is SYDVKM in the germline V gene. With 6 bases clipped from V and 6 bases from J, the junction kept 4 bases outside the gene matches. TCRdb keeps only in-frame clones here, not all; method: immunoSEQ multiplex PCR. The sample carries about 130,000 clones, 88% recorded once. This record comes from a study of T cell responses to AZD1222 COVID-19 vaccine. Points from the study as a whole: Dominant CD4 TCR responses targeted spike regions 160-218 and 743-854. It was only six AZD1222 recipients who were seropositive at baseline. Receipt of two AZD1222 doses was followed by a rise in Spike-specific TCR breadth and depth. White British donors predominated, females outnumbered males, and clonal diversity was possibly underestimated.

This material consisted of peripheral blood, taken 28 days after the second AZD1222 dose. The receptor comes from an adult who received the AZD1222 COVID-19 vaccine. This chain joins TRBV28 and TRBJ2-1; the match to TRBD1 covers 8 bases. CDR3 nucleotides: TGTGCCAGCAGGCGGACAGGGTCCAATGAGCAGTTCTTC. Translating gives CASRRTGSNEQFF.